This T cell receptor beta chain was profiled in a study of molecular identifiers for immune sequencing clone quantification. General study results and limits: Barcode sharing among identical TCR molecules could make large clones appear smaller.

V lost 3 bases, J lost 5 bases, and 8 bases lay in between. There are 12 residues in the CDR3. This clonotype has at least ten counts. Its specificity is not known. TCRdb fed the PCR reads into MiXCR, producing one record per CDR3 protein. The table has around 86,000 distinct CDR3 sequences, 19% seen once; the top ten hold 0.85%. This receptor was identified in a human donor in good health. Some libraries in this study had Jurkat cell RNA spiked in. What was sequenced was naive CD8+ T cells from blood, with Jurkat cell RNA spiked in. Subset: FACS-sorted CD8+CD4-CCR7+CD45RA+ naive T cells. The chain couples TRBV12-3 or TRBV12-4 to TRBJ2-7, with D tentatively TRBD2 (6 bases). CDR3 in DNA: TGTGCCAGCAGTTTTTCGGGGGACGAGCAGTACTTC. This translates into CASSFSGDEQYF.